This TCR beta chain came from a study of blood T cells in healthy people across ages. Findings of the study overall: It was not possible, with unsorted PBMCs, to conclusively compare naive and antigen-experienced cells.

Concerning this clonotype itself: What it binds is unknown.

The V end lost 5 bases, the J end lost 13 bases, and 24 bases lay between the germline ends. Germline V gives CDR1 SGHTA, CDR2 FQGNSA. The CDR3 has 15 residues. A J-beta primer mix and a sample-barcoded 5' primer were used in a second PCR of roughly 7 to 12 cycles. Using its own MiXCR run on the 5' RACE reads, TCRdb lists one record per CDR3 protein. The table has 790,000 or so distinct CDR3 sequences, 46% seen once. The sample taken for sequencing was blood. The origin of this receptor is a man older than 75 in good health. The chain combines TRBV7-2 with TRBJ2-4; D might be TRBD1 (6 bases). CDR3 sequence: CASSATGNWDMEQYF. The CDR3 DNA is TGTGCCAGCAGCGCGACAGGAAACTGGGATATGGAGCAGTACTTC. The variable domain in full, completed from reference TRBV7-2 and TRBJ2-4, reads GAGVSQSPSNKVTEKGKDVELRCDPISGHTALYWYRQSLGQGLEFLIYFQGNSAPDKSGLPSDRFSAERTGGSVSTLTIQRTQQEDSAVYLCASSATGNWDMEQYFGAGTRLSVL.